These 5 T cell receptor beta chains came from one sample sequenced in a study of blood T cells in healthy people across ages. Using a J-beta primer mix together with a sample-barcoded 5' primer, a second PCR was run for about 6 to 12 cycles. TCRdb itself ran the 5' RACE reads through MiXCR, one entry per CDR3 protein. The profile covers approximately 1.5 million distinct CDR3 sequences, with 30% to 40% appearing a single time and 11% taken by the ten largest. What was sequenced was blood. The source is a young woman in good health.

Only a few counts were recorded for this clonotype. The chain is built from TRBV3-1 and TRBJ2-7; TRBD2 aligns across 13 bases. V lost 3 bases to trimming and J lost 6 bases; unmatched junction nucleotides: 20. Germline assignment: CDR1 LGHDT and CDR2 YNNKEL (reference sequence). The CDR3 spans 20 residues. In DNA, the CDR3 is TGTGCCAGCAGCCACGGACTAGCGGGAGCCTCATATGTGATTGTGGGCGAGCAGTACTTC. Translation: CASSHGLAGASYVIVGEQYF.

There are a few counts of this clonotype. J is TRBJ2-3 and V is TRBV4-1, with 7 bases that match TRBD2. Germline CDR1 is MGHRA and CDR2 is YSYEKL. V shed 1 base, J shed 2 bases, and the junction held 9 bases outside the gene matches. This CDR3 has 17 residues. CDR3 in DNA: TGCGCCAGCAGCCAAGGGCGGGAGCGGGATCTCACAGATACGCAGTATTTT. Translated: CASSQGRERDLTDTQYF.

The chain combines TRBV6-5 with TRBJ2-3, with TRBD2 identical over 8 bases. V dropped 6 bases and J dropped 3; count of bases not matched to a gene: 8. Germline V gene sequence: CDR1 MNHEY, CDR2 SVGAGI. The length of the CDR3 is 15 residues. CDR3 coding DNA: TGTGCCAGCAGATCCGAAGCGGGAGTGACAGATACGCAGTATTTT. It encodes CASRSEAGVTDTQYF.

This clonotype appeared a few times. CDR3 sequence (DNA): TGCGCCAGCAGCTTGGCACTAGCGGGAGTATCGACAGATACGCAGTATTTT. It codes for CASSLALAGVSTDTQYF. The J gene is TRBJ2-3, the V gene TRBV5-1; 11 bases agree with TRBD2. V lost 0 bases and J lost 3; bases outside the gene matches: 6. Germline loops: CDR1 SGHRS, CDR2 YFSETQ. This CDR3 has 17 amino acids.

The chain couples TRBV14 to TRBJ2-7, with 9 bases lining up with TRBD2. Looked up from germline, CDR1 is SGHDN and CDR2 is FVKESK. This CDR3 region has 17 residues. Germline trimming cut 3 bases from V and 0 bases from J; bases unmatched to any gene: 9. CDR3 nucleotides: TGTGCCAGCAGCCAGCACCCTAGCGGGGCTTACTCCTACGAGCAGTACTTC. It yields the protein CASSQHPSGAYSYEQYF.